These T cell receptor beta chains were read from a single sample in a study of graft-versus-host responses after intestinal transplantation. Sequencing was performed with immunoSEQ multiplex PCR; in TCRdb, only in-frame clones are kept and a portion is missing. The sample yields approximately 15,000 clones, under 45% seen once. The material sequenced was alloreactive CD8+ T cells from a mixed lymphocyte reaction culture, taken before intestinal transplant. The receptors were gathered from a human patient who received an intestinal transplant. CDR3s leave out the opening cysteine and the closing phenylalanine or tryptophan. Each record gives: clone size, V gene, J gene, CDR3 protein. A row's size may be missing; if present it is once, few, many or a size class.

clone size: few; V gene: TRBV6-5; J gene: TRBJ1-3; CDR3 protein: ASSPGGGLGNTIY
clone size: NA; V gene: TRBV7-9; J gene: TRBJ2-1; CDR3 protein: ASSSSGSGGPYNEQF
clone size: NA; V gene: TRBV4-1; J gene: TRBJ2-5; CDR3 protein: ASSQGLQGFRETQY
clone size: NA; V gene: TRBV10-2; J gene: TRBJ2-7; CDR3 protein: ASSESQGTYEQY
clone size: NA; V gene: TRBV30; J gene: TRBJ1-1; CDR3 protein: ACDPYGAMNTEAF
clone size: few; V gene: TRBV5-1; J gene: TRBJ2-1; CDR3 protein: ASSPGTAINEQF
clone size: few; V gene: TRBV5-1; J gene: TRBJ1-4; CDR3 protein: ASSSGTGDEKLF
clone size: NA; V gene: TRBV7-6; J gene: TRBJ2-7; CDR3 protein: ASSLGTSGTYEQY
clone size: NA; V gene: TRBV12-5; J gene: TRBJ2-1; CDR3 protein: ASLQAGPYNEQF
clone size: NA; V gene: TRBV9; J gene: TRBJ2-1; CDR3 protein: ASSAYPGQGNDNEQF
clone size: NA; V gene: TRBV4-2; J gene: TRBJ2-1; CDR3 protein: ASKLEEGGDLEQF
clone size: NA; V gene: TRBV6-1; J gene: TRBJ2-1; CDR3 protein: ASSEAQGYNEQF
clone size: NA; V gene: TRBV5-4; J gene: TRBJ1-1; CDR3 protein: ASSLEGQSTEAF
clone size: few; V gene: TRBV6-1; J gene: TRBJ2-5; CDR3 protein: ASRRQDPQETQY
clone size: NA; V gene: TRBV7-8; J gene: TRBJ1-4; CDR3 protein: ASSLTPGKEKLF